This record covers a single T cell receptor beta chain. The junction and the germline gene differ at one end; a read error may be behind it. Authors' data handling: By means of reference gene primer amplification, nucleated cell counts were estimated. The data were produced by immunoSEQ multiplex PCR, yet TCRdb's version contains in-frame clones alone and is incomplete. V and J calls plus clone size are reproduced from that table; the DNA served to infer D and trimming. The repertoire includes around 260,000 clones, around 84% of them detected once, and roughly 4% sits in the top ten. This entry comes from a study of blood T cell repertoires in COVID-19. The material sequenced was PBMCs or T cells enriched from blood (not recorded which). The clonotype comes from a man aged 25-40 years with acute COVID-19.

The CDR3 reads CVSSLGLGGNTIYF. The CDR3 region has the DNA TGTGTCAGCAGCTTGGGACTTGGTGGAAACACCATATATTTT. V and J are TRBV5-6 and TRBJ1-3; D perhaps matches TRBD1 (5 bases). CDR1 SGHDT and CDR2 YYEEEE come from the germline V gene. The CDR3 runs to 14 residues.